Included here is one T cell receptor beta chain sequence, with context. Its antigen remains unknown. V was clipped by 1 base and J by 13 bases, with 22 bases between them. This CDR3 comprises 15 residues. The germline V gene has CDR1 SEHNR and CDR2 FQNEAQ (reference sequence). The 120-subject validation cohort, separate from the 666-subject first cohort, included the donors. This sample is part of a study of cytomegalovirus exposure and HLA in healthy donors. Study-wide points: A later analysis found first-cohort TCR clusters tended to co-occur in the 90 to 150 validation repertoires.

Repertoires were generated with immunoSEQ multiplex PCR, while TCRdb's copy carries only in-frame clones and drops some. The repertoire holds 160,000 or so clones, with 85% to 90% as singletons. The V call is TRBV7-9, the J call TRBJ1-2, with D perhaps TRBD1 (6 bases). Input material: PBMCs. This TCR derives from a woman in her thirties in good health and CMV-seronegative. CDR3 DNA: TGTGCCAGCAGCTTAGAGTCCCCCCAAACAGGGCCAGCCACCTTC. It specifies CASSLESPQTGPATF.